This T cell receptor beta chain was documented in a study of T cell repertoires in cytomegalovirus infection. In the study overall: Based on public TCR beta signatures, there were indications of CMV infection and of a matching HLA type.

Study results and limitations: Summed public TCR beta family frequency identified CMV carriers bearing the relevant HLA. What dominated the ex vivo response were HLA-C-restricted CMV-specific TCR beta clonotypes.

V dropped 7 bases and J dropped 6 bases, with 21 bases sitting between them. The CDR3 consists of 15 residues. Germline V gene sequence: CDR1 SGHTA, CDR2 FQGNSA. TCRdb itself ran the reads through MiXCR, one entry per CDR3 protein. In the table there are about 400,000 distinct CDR3 sequences, about a sixth of which are singletons. This clonotype was detected ten times or more. As yet, its antigen is unknown. The material sequenced was PBMCs. The V and J genes are TRBV7-2 and TRBJ1-2, with D perhaps TRBD1 (6 bases). The origin of this receptor is a human donor in good health (CMV status not recorded). Some clones in this sample may be carry-over from other donors' samples. The chain's CDR3 is CASTALWTAQDGYTF. CDR3 in DNA: TGTGCCAGCACCGCCCTTTGGACAGCCCAAGATGGCTACACCTTC.